This T cell receptor beta chain is drawn from a study of T-cell reconstitution after alpha-beta-depleted transplantation in children (dated by TCRdb to the mid-2010s). For the wider study: T-cell immune reconstitution after TCRalphabeta/CD19-depleted allogeneic hematopoietic cell transplantation in children was quantitatively tracked in the study by means of TCR repertoire profiling.

The receptor library was made with PCR. Instrument on record: Illumina HiSeq 2500. Molecular barcoding was employed in the preparation of TCR libraries, with unique molecular identifiers being used to normalize TCRbeta repertoire quantification. TCRdb handled the public reads itself, with Q25 trimming in fastp and clone calling in MiXCR, and kept productive beta chains. Each CDR3 protein gets just one entry, which takes the most common genes and DNA from the rows behind it. This sample lists over 400,000 distinct CDR3 sequences; approximately 12% were detected once. The biggest ten clones account for around 6% of the sample. As regards this clonotype: Its antigen remains unidentified. Per-base qualities were not stored, and no clone one base away is much larger.

The CDR3, cysteine through phenylalanine, is 15 amino acids long. Here the CDR3 DNA is all that survives: 45 bases in frame from base 1. The germline V gene specifies KGHSH as CDR1 and LQKENI as CDR2. Germline trimming amounts to 0 bases on V and 3 bases on J, with 3 as the count of junction bases outside the gene matches. This sequence was found in a human donor who donated a stem cell graft to a child with combined immunodeficiency. This specimen consisted of PBMCs from the stem cell graft donor, obtained from the stem cell graft. The chain is made from TRBV18 and TRBJ2-3; a stretch of 7 junction bases matches TRBD1. The sequence in DNA is TGTGCCAGCTCACCACCAGGGGGCTTTACAGATACGCAGTATTTT. Its translation reads: CASSPPGGFTDTQYF.